The 10 T cell receptor beta chains listed next were all sequenced from one sample in a study of shared clonotypes between healthy human individuals. The assay was immunoSEQ multiplex PCR, and TCRdb's table has in-frame clones only and misses some. This sample carries 1,100,000 or so clones, roughly 74% of them seen once, and the ten largest clones take approximately 0.52%. The material sequenced was memory CD4+ T cells from PBMCs. As for subset: CD45RA-negative fraction. The receptors derive from a man aged 18 to 29 in good health. Some clones in this sample may be carry-over from other donors' samples.

The chain is built from TRBV2 and TRBJ2-5, with 12 bases matching TRBD2. The CDR3 runs 18 residues. V was clipped by 1 base and J by 5 bases; unmatched bases: 11. Per germline, CDR1 SNHLY and CDR2 FYNNEI. DNA of the CDR3: TGTGCCAGCAGTGAAGGGGGGACTAGCGGGCTCCGGAGGGAGACCCAGTACTTC. As protein: CASSEGGTSGLRRETQYF.

In this sample, this clone turned up a few times. This chain connects TRBV28 to TRBJ1-1; the D is unclear. The germline V gene has CDR1 MDHEN and CDR2 SYDVKM. Trimming took 4 bases from V and 6 from J, leaving 9 bases between them. The CDR3 has 12 amino acids. Here the CDR3 DNA reads TGTGCCAGCAGTTCAGTTAACTCTGAAGCTTTCTTT. This encodes CASSSVNSEAFF.

The gene calls are TRBV28 and TRBJ2-3; no clear D. Germline lookup yields CDR1 MDHEN and CDR2 SYDVKM. The ends were cut back, 5 bases at V and 4 bases at J, with 4 bases in the middle. The CDR3 length is 11 residues. DNA of the CDR3: TGTGCCAGCAGTAGCCCAGATACGCAGTATTTT. Amino acid sequence: CASSSPDTQYF.

This clone was seen a single time. The chain carries TRBV28 and TRBJ1-3, with TRBD1 as a possible D gene (5 bases). CDR1 MDHEN and CDR2 SYDVKM come from the germline V gene. V lost 7 bases and J 0 bases, leaving 13 bases between the germline ends. The CDR3 totals 15 residues. CDR3 amino acids: CASIRGGGSGNTIYF. CDR3 DNA sequence: TGTGCCAGCATCCGCGGGGGGGGCTCTGGAAACACCATATATTTT.

The CDR3 here is CASSLGLREKLFF. The CDR3, as DNA: TGCGCCAGCAGCTTGGGACTTCGAGAAAAACTGTTTTTT. The chain carries TRBV5-1 and TRBJ1-4; D unclear. With 0 bases removed from V and 8 bases from J, the gap between germline ends came to 8 bases. The CDR3 extends over 13 amino acids. Germline CDR1 and CDR2: SGHRS and YFSETQ.

V and J are TRBV18 and TRBJ2-5; D is uncertain. V lost 2 bases to trimming and J lost 2 bases, with 9 bases between them. Germline V CDR1 and CDR2: KGHSH, LQKENI. The CDR3 has 14 amino acids. This CDR3 reads CASSPAAGQETQYF. CDR3 coding DNA: TGTGCCAGCTCACCAGCGGCAGGACAAGAGACCCAGTACTTC.

The sample holds one count of this clone. This chain connects TRBV6-6 to TRBJ2-7; D is uncertain. Trimming shortened V by 4 bases and J by 5 bases, and 6 bases separated the two germline ends. CDR1 and CDR2 (germline): MNHNY, SVGAGI (reference sequence). The CDR3 is 11 residues long. The CDR3: CASSSFHEQYF. The CDR3 bases are TGTGCCAGCAGTTCCTTCCACGAGCAGTACTTC.

This rearrangement joins TRBV5-1 to TRBJ2-1; TRBD2 matches 9 bases. V was clipped by 2 bases and J by 4 bases; unmatched bases: 4. This CDR3 is built from 15 residues. Germline CDR1 SGHRS, CDR2 YFSETQ. This CDR3 reads CASSFISGSYNEQFF. The DNA for the CDR3 is TGCGCCAGCAGCTTCATTAGCGGGAGTTACAATGAGCAGTTCTTC.

The J gene is TRBJ2-2, the V gene TRBV2, with D perhaps TRBD2 (6 bases). CDR1 and CDR2 from the germline V gene are SNHLY and FYNNEI. CDR3 size: 16 residues. V lost 6 bases, J lost 0 bases, and 14 bases lay in between. The CDR3: CASRIGLPANTGELFF. CDR3 nucleotides: TGTGCCAGCAGGATCGGACTACCTGCGAACACCGGGGAGCTGTTTTTT.

This clone was observed a single time. Other DNA sequences from this sample encode an identical CDR3 as well. The gene calls are TRBV6-1 and TRBJ2-7, with no clear D. Trimming cost V 2 bases and J 4 bases, with 3 bases left between them. Germline assignment: CDR1 MNHNS and CDR2 SASEGT. The CDR3 covers 11 residues. The CDR3 DNA follows: TGTGCCAGCAGTGAACTGTACGAGCAGTACTTC. The encoded protein is CASSELYEQYF.